The 28 T cell receptor beta chains below were found in one sample sequenced in a study of T cell repertoires in cytomegalovirus infection. Via MiXCR, TCRdb re-called the reads, giving one row per CDR3 protein. The table lists 150,000 to 200,000 distinct CDR3 sequences, roughly 27% of them singletons. Sequencing was performed on PBMCs. The receptor source for this set is a human donor in good health (CMV status not recorded). Some clones in this sample may be carry-over from other donors' samples.

This clonotype has only a few counts. This chain links TRBV4-1 with TRBJ2-7; D call uncertain. The V gene's germline CDR1 is MGHRA and CDR2 YSYEKL. V was trimmed by 1 base and J by 2 bases, leaving 12 bases between them. The CDR3 length is 15 residues. CDR3 protein: CASSQGYMEAYEQYF. The CDR3 coding sequence is TGCGCCAGCAGCCAAGGATATATGGAAGCCTACGAGCAGTACTTC.

A few counts support this clonotype. This rearrangement joins TRBV25-1 to TRBJ1-2, with no clear D. CDR1 and CDR2 from the germline V gene are MGHDK and SYGVNS. This CDR3 spans 12 amino acids. V was trimmed by 6 bases and J by 8 bases, leaving 13 bases between them. DNA of the CDR3: TGTGCCAGCAGACGAGGCGGGGTCGGCTACACCTTC. Translation: CASRRGGVGYTF.

The chain uses TRBV5-4 and TRBJ2-2; tentatively, D is TRBD2 (7 bases). Deletions cut 6 bases from V and 4 bases from J, with 19 bases between. Germline V gene data show CDR1 as SGHNT and CDR2 as YYREEE (reference sequence). This CDR3 comprises 16 residues. The CDR3 here is CASTFSGGRGTGELFF. The CDR3 region has the DNA TGTGCCAGCACCTTCTCGGGGGGCCGGGGCACCGGGGAGCTGTTTTTT.

The J gene is TRBJ1-1, the V gene TRBV20-1; D may be TRBD1 (6 bases). V lost 3 bases, J lost 2 bases, and 25 bases lay in between. This CDR3 contains 18 residues. Germline loops: CDR1 DFQATT, CDR2 SNEGSKA (reference sequence). The CDR3 DNA reads as TGCAGTGCTAGTTTTTTAGGGGACATAAACGGGGGAAACACTGAAGCTTTCTTT. This codes for CSASFLGDINGGNTEAFF.

The V call is TRBV5-1, the J call TRBJ2-1; TRBD2 matches at 8 bases. The CDR3 is 16 amino acids. The junction had 9 bases not matched to a gene; V was cut back by 2 bases and J by 5 bases. The germline gives CDR1 SGHRS, CDR2 YFSETQ. Written as DNA, the CDR3 is TGCGCCAGCAGCTTCCAGGGACTAGGGAGTAACAATGAGCAGTTCTTC. It yields the protein CASSFQGLGSNNEQFF. The full variable domain, with the rest looked up from reference TRBV5-1 and TRBJ2-1, is KAGVTQTPRYLIKTRGQQVTLSCSPISGHRSVSWYQQTPGQGLQFLFEYFSETQRNKGNFPGRFSGRQFSNSRSEMNVSTLELGDSALYLCASSFQGLGSNNEQFFGPGTRLTVL.

This clonotype was observed many times. The chain has TRBV7-2 and TRBJ1-1; D may be TRBD1 (5 bases). Trimming took 4 bases from V and 6 from J, leaving 21 bases between them. Germline V gene sequence: CDR1 SGHTA, CDR2 FQGNSA. This CDR3 has 16 residues. The CDR3 bases are TGTGCCAGCAGCTCTCCCCCGGGGGTGCAAGAGGCTGAAGCTTTCTTT. Its protein is CASSSPPGVQEAEAFF.

This clonotype was picked up a small number of times. The J gene is TRBJ2-2, the V gene TRBV7-3, with D perhaps TRBD2 (6 bases). The CDR3 length is 14 residues. V was cut by 5 bases and J by 4 bases, with 11 bases left in between. Germline CDR1 reads SGHTA; CDR2 reads FQGTGA. The CDR3 nucleotides read TGTGCCAGCAGCACCGTGGGAGGCACCGGGGAGCTGTTTTTT. It translates to CASSTVGGTGELFF.

The genes are TRBV9 and TRBJ1-4, with a weak D call TRBD1 (5 bases). Trimming removed 4 bases at V and 11 bases at J, with 12 bases between. CDR1 SGDLS and CDR2 YYNGEE come from the germline V gene. The CDR3 runs 12 residues. The CDR3 sequence is CASSRDSGKLFF. Written as DNA, the CDR3 is TGTGCCAGCAGCCGGGACTCGGGGAAACTGTTTTTT.

The gene calls are TRBV5-5 and TRBJ2-3, with D perhaps TRBD2 (5 bases). V was shortened by 4 bases and J by 5 bases, with 14 bases between the two germline ends. The CDR3 consists of 14 residues. Germline CDR1 is SGHKS and CDR2 is YYEKEE (reference sequence). CDR3 protein: CASSRTPTEDTQYF. CDR3 nucleotide sequence: TGTGCCAGCAGCCGGACTCCCACCGAAGATACGCAGTATTTT.

On this clonotype: Being one base from a much bigger clone, this may be a read error. CDR3 loop: CASIFRAPSNTGELFF. The CDR3, as DNA: TGTGCCAGCATCTTTCGGGCACCCTCGAACACCGGGGAGCTGTTTTTT. The chain joins TRBV7-8 to TRBJ2-2; D gene uncertain. The CDR3 spans 16 residues. The germline V and J ends were trimmed by 7 bases and 0 bases, with 15 bases remaining between them. The germline gives CDR1 SGHVS, CDR2 FQNEAQ. Full variable domain (remainder filled in from reference TRBV7-8 and TRBJ2-2): GAGVSQSPRYKVAKRGQDVALRCDPISGHVSLFWYQQALGQGPEFLTYFQNEAQLDKSGLPSDRFFAERPEGSVSTLKIQRTQQEDSAVYLCASIFRAPSNTGELFFGEGSRLTVL.

The chain links TRBV7-9 to TRBJ1-2, with no clear D. Germline lookup yields CDR1 SEHNR and CDR2 FQNEAQ (reference sequence). CDR3 length equals 13 residues. V lost 3 bases and J lost 7, with 12 bases in between. CDR3 protein: CASSLFLAGGYTF. In DNA form, the CDR3 reads TGTGCCAGCAGCTTGTTTCTAGCAGGTGGCTACACCTTC.

V is TRBV10-3 and J is TRBJ1-1, with 8 bases fitting TRBD1. The CDR3 has 17 residues. Germline CDR1 and CDR2: ENHRY and SYGVKD. V lost 4 bases to trimming and J lost 4 bases; unmatched junction nucleotides: 14. This CDR3 is CAISGQLDRVGSTEAFF. The DNA of the CDR3 is TGTGCCATCAGTGGACAATTGGACAGGGTTGGAAGCACTGAAGCTTTCTTT.

This clonotype was picked up a small number of times. The chain links TRBV10-3 to TRBJ1-2; unclear D gene. V shed 7 bases and J shed 4 bases, with 22 bases lying between them. The CDR3 sequence is 16 residues long. The germline CDR1 and CDR2 sequences are ENHRY and SYGVKD. The CDR3: CAITVNGNQPLYGYTF. CDR3 DNA: TGTGCCATCACTGTAAATGGAAATCAGCCCCTCTATGGCTACACCTTC.

The rearrangement uses TRBV12-3 or TRBV12-4 and TRBJ1-1; D not resolved. The CDR3 length is 11 residues. V was clipped by 4 bases and J by 5 bases, with 5 bases between them. CDR3 in DNA: TGTGCCAGCAGTTCCCAGACTGAAGCTTTCTTT. It translates to CASSSQTEAFF.

The chain recombines TRBV2 with TRBJ2-1, with 9 bases fitting TRBD1. This CDR3 region has 13 residues. The germline V gene has CDR1 SNHLY and CDR2 FYNNEI. V gave up 11 bases and J gave up 7 bases; unmatched junction bases: 9. This CDR3 is CAGNRGLNNEQFF. For the CDR3, the DNA is TGTGCCGGCAACAGGGGGCTTAATAATGAGCAGTTCTTC.

In the case of this clonotype: Germline is not matched at one junction end, which may reflect a read error. J is TRBJ1-1 and V is TRBV19; no clear D. The germline CDR1 and CDR2 sequences are LNHDA and SQIVND (reference sequence). The CDR3 has 14 amino acids. CDR3 amino acids: CVSSIGGQKTEAFF. CDR3 nucleotide sequence: TGTGTCAGTAGTATAGGAGGGCAGAAGACTGAAGCTTTCTTT. The variable domain in full, with the rest retrieved from reference TRBV19 and TRBJ1-1, is DGGITQSPKYLFRKEGQNVTLSCEQNLNHDAMYWYRQDPGQGLRLIYYSQIVNDFQKGDIAEGYSVSREKKESFPLTVTSAQKNPTAFYLCVSSIGGQKTEAFFGQGTRLTVV.

This clonotype showed up just a few times. The V gene is TRBV5-6, the J gene TRBJ2-1, with D possibly matching TRBD1 (6 bases). The CDR3 has 15 residues. The V end was cut by 0 bases, the J end by 1 base, with 8 bases between. Germline V gives CDR1 SGHDT, CDR2 YYEEEE. CDR3 nucleotides: TGTGCCAGCAGCTTGGGGACAGTATCCTACAATGAGCAGTTCTTC. Translating gives CASSLGTVSYNEQFF.

This sequence joins TRBV18 and TRBJ1-5; D is unclear. Trimming removed 4 bases at V and 4 bases at J, with 17 bases between. Germline CDR1 reads KGHSH; CDR2 reads LQKENI. This CDR3 is built from 16 residues. The CDR3 loop reads CASSLSNSGGNQPQHF. The CDR3 nucleotides are TGTGCCAGCTCACTATCCAACAGCGGCGGGAATCAGCCCCAGCATTTT.

The J gene is TRBJ2-7, the V gene TRBV6-8; TRBD1 matches 7 bases. This CDR3 has 15 residues. After removal of 0 bases from V and 2 bases from J, the junction contained 4 bases not matched to a gene. Germline V gives CDR1 MNHGY, CDR2 SAAAGT. The CDR3 DNA reads TGTGCCAGCAGTTACTCACGGGACAGAACCTACGAGCAGTACTTC. Encoded protein: CASSYSRDRTYEQYF.

This clonotype came up once. V is TRBV6-8 and J is TRBJ2-1; TRBD1 matches at 12 bases. This CDR3 contains 14 residues. The germline gives CDR1 MNHGY, CDR2 SAAAGT. Trimming at V came to 10 bases and at J to 6 bases, leaving 7 bases not matched to a gene. Written as DNA, the CDR3 is TGTGCCACCGCGGGACAGGGGGCGGGCAATGAGCAGTTCTTC. Its translation is CATAGQGAGNEQFF.

The chain links TRBV6-2 or TRBV6-3 to TRBJ2-1, with D perhaps TRBD2 (7 bases). This CDR3 is 15 amino acids long. Per the germline V gene, CDR1 is MNHEY and CDR2 is SVGEGT. Trimming shortened V by 5 bases and J by 8 bases, and 19 bases separated the two germline ends. The CDR3 sequence is CASSGEARGQHEQFF. The CDR3 nucleotides are TGTGCCAGCAGTGGCGAAGCGCGGGGGCAGCATGAGCAGTTCTTC.

This sequence joins TRBV7-3 and TRBJ1-1, with TRBD1 matching 11 bases. V dropped 4 bases and J dropped 1; count of bases not matched to a gene: 5. This CDR3 comprises 16 residues. Germline lookup yields CDR1 SGHTA and CDR2 FQGTGA. The CDR3 sequence: CASSSGTGGWNTEAFF. The CDR3 DNA is TGTGCCAGCAGCTCAGGGACAGGGGGTTGGAACACTGAAGCTTTCTTT.

This clonotype was seen a few times. CDR3 bases: TGTGCCAGTAGGGTGAGAGGGGACTACGAGCAGTACTTC. Residues: CASRVRGDYEQYF. V usage is TRBV19 and J usage is TRBJ2-7; D tentatively fits TRBD1 or TRBD2 (5 bases each). V was cut by 6 bases and J by 3 bases, with 12 bases left in between. In germline, CDR1 is LNHDA, CDR2 SQIVND (reference sequence). The CDR3 has 13 amino acids.

As to this clonotype: In this CDR3 the conserved last residue, phenylalanine or tryptophan, is missing, so a read error is likely. The genes are TRBV7-2 and TRBJ1-2; 9 bases are a match to TRBD1. Losses at the gene ends were 7 bases for V and 6 bases for J; bases not matched to a gene: 9. Germline V gene sequence: CDR1 SGHTA, CDR2 FQGNSA. The CDR3 contains 14 residues. The CDR3 loop reads CASTLNRGPHGYTS. CDR3 nucleotide sequence: TGTGCCAGCACACTTAACAGGGGGCCTCATGGCTACACCTCC.

This clonotype was seen only a few times. This sequence joins TRBV7-6 and TRBJ2-1; TRBD2 matches 8 bases. Germline lookup yields CDR1 SGHVS and CDR2 FNYEAQ. CDR3 length: 15 amino acids. Trimming at V came to 1 base and at J to 5 bases, leaving 4 bases not matched to a gene. The CDR3 bases are TGTGCCAGCAGCTTAGAGGCGGGAGGAAACAATGAGCAGTTCTTC. Translated, it gives CASSLEAGGNNEQFF.

To note about this clonotype: This may come from a read error, since a much larger clone is one base off. This chain links TRBV7-8 with TRBJ1-6; D is unresolved. Germline CDR1 SGHVS, CDR2 FQNEAQ. V gave up 8 bases and J gave up 9 bases, with 23 bases separating them. This CDR3 region has 16 residues. The CDR3 DNA follows: TGTGCCAGCGGCCCCGTGGCAGCCACTTTGGGTTCACCCCTCCACTTT. Translated, it gives CASGPVAATLGSPLHF.

This rearrangement joins TRBV7-9 to TRBJ1-6; 8 bases line up with TRBD1. The CDR3 has 15 residues. J was trimmed by 8 bases and V by 5 bases; bases with no gene match: 8. The germline V gene has CDR1 SEHNR and CDR2 FQNEAQ (reference sequence). CDR3 sequence: CASSGGQVLYSPLHF. CDR3 bases: TGTGCCAGCAGCGGGGGACAGGTGCTTTATTCACCCCTCCACTTT.

This clonotype was observed many times. The chain carries TRBV2 and TRBJ1-1, with D maybe TRBD1 (5 bases). The CDR3 is 13 residues long. Germline V gene lookup returns CDR1 SNHLY and CDR2 FYNNEI. Between the trimmed V and J ends, which lost 5 bases and 6 bases, there was a span of 13 bases. This CDR3 reads CASSWGPVAEAFF. The CDR3 DNA sequence: TGTGCCAGCAGTTGGGGCCCGGTGGCTGAAGCTTTCTTT.